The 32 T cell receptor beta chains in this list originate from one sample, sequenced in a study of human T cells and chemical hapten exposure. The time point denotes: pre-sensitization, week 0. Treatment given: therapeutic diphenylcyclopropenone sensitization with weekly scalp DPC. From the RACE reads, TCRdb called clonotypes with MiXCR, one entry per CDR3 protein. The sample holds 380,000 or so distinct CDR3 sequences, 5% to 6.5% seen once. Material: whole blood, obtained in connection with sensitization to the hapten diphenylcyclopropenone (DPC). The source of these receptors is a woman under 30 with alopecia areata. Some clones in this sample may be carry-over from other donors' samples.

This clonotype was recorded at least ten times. CDR3 coding DNA: TGTGCCAGCAGCCAAGGGACAGAAGGAAACACCATATATTTT. Encoded protein: CASSQGTEGNTIYF. The gene calls are TRBV4-2 and TRBJ1-3; TRBD1 is a possible D gene (6 bases). This CDR3 has 14 residues. CDR1 is LGHNA and CDR2 is YNFKEQ in the germline V gene. V was clipped by 1 base and J by 4 bases, with 8 bases between them.

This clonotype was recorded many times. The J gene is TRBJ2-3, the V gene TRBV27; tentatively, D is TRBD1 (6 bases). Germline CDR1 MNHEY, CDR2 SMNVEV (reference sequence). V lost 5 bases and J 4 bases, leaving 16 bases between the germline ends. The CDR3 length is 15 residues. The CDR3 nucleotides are TGTGCCAGCAGTGTCAGGGGAAGGATTCCAGATACGCAGTATTTT. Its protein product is CASSVRGRIPDTQYF.

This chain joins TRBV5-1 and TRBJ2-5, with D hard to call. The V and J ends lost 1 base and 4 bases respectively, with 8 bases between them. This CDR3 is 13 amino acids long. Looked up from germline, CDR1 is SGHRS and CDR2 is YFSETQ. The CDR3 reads CASSLPIRETQYF. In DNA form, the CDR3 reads TGCGCCAGCAGCTTGCCCATCAGAGAGACCCAGTACTTC.

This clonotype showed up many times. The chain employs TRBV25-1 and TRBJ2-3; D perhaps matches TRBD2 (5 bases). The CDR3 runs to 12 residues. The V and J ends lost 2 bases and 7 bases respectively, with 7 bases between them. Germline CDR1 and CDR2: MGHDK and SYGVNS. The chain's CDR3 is CASSEAGHTQYF. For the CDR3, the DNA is TGTGCCAGCAGTGAAGCGGGCCATACGCAGTATTTT.

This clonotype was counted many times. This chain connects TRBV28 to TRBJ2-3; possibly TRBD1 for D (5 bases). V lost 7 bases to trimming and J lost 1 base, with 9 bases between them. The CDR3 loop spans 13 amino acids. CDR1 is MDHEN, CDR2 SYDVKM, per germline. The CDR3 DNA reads TGTGCCAGCACTAAACAGGGCACAGATACGCAGTATTTT. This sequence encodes CASTKQGTDTQYF.

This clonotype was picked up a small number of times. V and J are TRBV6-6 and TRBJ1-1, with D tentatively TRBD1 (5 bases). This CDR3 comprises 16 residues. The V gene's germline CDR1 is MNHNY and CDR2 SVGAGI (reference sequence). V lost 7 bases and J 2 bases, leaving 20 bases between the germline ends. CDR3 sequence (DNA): TGTGCCAGCATCCCGCTTATTAGGGGCTCCAACACTGAAGCTTTCTTT. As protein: CASIPLIRGSNTEAFF.

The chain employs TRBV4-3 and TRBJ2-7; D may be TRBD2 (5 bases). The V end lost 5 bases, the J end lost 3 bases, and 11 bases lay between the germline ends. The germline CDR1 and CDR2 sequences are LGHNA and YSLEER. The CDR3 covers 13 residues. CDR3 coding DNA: TGCGCCAGCAGCTCAGAACGGGACTACGAGCAGTACTTC. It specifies CASSSERDYEQYF.

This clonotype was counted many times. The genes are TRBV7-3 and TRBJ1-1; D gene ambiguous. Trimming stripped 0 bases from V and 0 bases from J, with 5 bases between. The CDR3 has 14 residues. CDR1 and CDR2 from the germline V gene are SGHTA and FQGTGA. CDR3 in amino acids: CASSLTTLNTEAFF. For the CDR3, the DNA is TGTGCCAGCAGCTTAACAACATTGAACACTGAAGCTTTCTTT.

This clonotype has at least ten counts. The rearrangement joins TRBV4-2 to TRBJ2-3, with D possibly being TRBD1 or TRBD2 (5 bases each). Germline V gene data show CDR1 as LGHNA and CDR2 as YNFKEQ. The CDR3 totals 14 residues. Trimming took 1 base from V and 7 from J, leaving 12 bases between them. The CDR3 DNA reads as TGTGCCAGCAGCCAAGGGAGAGGGGCCAATACGCAGTATTTT. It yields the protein CASSQGRGANTQYF.

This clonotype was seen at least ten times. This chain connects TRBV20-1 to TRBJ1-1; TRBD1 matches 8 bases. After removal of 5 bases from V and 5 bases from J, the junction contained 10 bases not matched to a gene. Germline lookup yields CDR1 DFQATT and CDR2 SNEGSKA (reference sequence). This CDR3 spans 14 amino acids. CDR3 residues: CSARTGTGGTEAFF. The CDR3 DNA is TGCAGTGCTCGAACGGGCACAGGGGGAACTGAAGCTTTCTTT.

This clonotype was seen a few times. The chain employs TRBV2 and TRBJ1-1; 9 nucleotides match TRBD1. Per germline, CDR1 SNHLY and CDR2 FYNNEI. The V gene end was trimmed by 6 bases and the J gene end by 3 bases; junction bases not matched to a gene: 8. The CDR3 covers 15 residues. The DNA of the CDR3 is TGTGCCAGCAGGATCGAACAGGGGGCCTACACTGAAGCTTTCTTT. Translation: CASRIEQGAYTEAFF.

This CDR3 is CATSFQGGNEQYF. CDR3 coding DNA: TGTGCCACCAGTTTCCAGGGCGGCAACGAGCAGTACTTC. The chain recombines TRBV15 with TRBJ2-7; tentatively, D is TRBD1 (5 bases). The germline gives CDR1 LNHNV, CDR2 YYDKDF (reference sequence). V gave up 6 bases and J gave up 5 bases, with 14 bases separating them. The CDR3 sequence is 13 residues long.

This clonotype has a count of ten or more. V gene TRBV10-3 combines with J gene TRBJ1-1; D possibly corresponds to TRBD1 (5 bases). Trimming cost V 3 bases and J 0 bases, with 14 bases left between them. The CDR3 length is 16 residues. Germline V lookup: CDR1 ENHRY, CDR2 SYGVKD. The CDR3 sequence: CAISDGDRTLNTEAFF. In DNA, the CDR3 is TGTGCCATCAGTGACGGTGACAGAACCTTGAACACTGAAGCTTTCTTT.

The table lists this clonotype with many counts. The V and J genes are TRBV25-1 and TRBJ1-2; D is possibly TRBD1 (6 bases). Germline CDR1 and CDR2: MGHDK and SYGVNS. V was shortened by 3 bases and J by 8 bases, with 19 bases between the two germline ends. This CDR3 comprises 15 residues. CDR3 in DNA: TGTGCCAGCAGTGACGGAGGGGGTGAATCTGACGGCTACACCTTC. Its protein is CASSDGGGESDGYTF.

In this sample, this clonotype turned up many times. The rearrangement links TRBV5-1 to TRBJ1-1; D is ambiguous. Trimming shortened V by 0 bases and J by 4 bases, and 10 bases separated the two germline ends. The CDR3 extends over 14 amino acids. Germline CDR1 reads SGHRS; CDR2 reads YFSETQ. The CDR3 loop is CASSLGGLSTEAFF. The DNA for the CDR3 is TGCGCCAGCAGCTTGGGCGGATTAAGCACTGAAGCTTTCTTT.

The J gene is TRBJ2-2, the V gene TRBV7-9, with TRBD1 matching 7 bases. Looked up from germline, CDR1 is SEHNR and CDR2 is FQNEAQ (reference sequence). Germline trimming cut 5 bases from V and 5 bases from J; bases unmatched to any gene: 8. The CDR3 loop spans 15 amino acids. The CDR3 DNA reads TGTGCCAGCAGCCTGGGACAGACCTCAACCGGGGAGCTGTTTTTT. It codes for CASSLGQTSTGELFF.

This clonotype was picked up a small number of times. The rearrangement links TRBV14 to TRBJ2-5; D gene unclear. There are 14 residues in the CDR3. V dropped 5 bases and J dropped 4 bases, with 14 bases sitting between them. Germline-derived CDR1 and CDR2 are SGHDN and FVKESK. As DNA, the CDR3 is TGTGCCAGCAGCACCCTTGGAGCACCAGAGACCCAGTACTTC. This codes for CASSTLGAPETQYF. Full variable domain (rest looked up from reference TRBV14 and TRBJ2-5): EAGVTQFPSHSVIEKGQTVTLRCDPISGHDNLYWYRRVMGKEIKFLLHFVKESKQDESGMPNNRFLAERTGGTYSTLKVQPAELEDSGVYFCASSTLGAPETQYFGPGTRLLVL.

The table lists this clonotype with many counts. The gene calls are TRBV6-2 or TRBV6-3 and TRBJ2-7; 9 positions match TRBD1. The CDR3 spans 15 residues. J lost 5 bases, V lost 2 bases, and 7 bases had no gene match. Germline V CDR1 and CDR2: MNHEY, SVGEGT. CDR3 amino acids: CASSYGGTGMNEQYF. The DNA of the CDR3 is TGTGCCAGCAGTTACGGTGGGACAGGGATGAACGAGCAGTACTTC.

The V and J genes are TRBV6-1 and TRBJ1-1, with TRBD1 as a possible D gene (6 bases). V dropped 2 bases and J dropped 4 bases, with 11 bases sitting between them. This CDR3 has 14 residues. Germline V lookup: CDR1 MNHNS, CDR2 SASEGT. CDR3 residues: CASSETGRVTEAFF. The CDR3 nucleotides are TGTGCCAGCAGTGAAACAGGGAGGGTCACTGAAGCTTTCTTT.

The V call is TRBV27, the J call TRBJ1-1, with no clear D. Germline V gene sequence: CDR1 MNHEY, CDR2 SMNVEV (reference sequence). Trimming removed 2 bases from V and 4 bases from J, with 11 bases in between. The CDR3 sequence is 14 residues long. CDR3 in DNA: TGTGCCAGCAGTTTAAGCTCGTGGGTCACTGAAGCTTTCTTT. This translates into CASSLSSWVTEAFF.

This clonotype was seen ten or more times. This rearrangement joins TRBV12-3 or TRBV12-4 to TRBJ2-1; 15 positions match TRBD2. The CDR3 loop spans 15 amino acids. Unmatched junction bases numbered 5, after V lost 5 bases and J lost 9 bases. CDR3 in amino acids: CASSGLAGGQGEQFF. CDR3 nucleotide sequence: TGTGCCAGCAGTGGACTAGCGGGGGGGCAAGGTGAGCAGTTCTTC.

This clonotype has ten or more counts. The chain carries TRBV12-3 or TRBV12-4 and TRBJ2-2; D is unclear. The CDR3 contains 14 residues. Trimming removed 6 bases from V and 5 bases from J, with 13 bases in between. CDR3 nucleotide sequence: TGTGCCAGCAGCTTGAACAGTGGGACCGGGGAGCTGTTTTTT. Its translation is CASSLNSGTGELFF.

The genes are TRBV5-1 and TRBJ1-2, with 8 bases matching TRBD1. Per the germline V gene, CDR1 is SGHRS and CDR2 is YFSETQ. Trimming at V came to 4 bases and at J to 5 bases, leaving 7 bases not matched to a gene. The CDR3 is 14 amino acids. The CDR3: CASSTGQGSYGYTF. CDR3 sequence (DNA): TGCGCCAGCAGCACCGGACAGGGCAGTTATGGCTACACCTTC.

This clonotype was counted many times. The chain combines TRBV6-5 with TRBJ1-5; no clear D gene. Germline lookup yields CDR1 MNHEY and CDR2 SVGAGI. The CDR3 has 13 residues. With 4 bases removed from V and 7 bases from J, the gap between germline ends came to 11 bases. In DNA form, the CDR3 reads TGTGCCAGCAGTTTCTACCCCCAACAGCCCCAGCATTTT. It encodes CASSFYPQQPQHF.

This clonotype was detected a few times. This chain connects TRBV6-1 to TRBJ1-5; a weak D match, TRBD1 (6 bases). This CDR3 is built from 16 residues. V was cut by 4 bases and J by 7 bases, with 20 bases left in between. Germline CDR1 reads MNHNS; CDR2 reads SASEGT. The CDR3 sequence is CASSGRQANRGQPQHF. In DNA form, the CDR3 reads TGTGCCAGCAGTGGGCGGCAGGCAAATAGGGGGCAGCCCCAGCATTTT.

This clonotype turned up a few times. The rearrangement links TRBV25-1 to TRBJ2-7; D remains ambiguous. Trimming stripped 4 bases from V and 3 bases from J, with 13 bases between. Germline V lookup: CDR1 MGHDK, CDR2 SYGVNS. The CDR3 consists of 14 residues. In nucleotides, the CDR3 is TGTGCCAGCAGTGGAAAAACCTCTCGCTACGAGCAGTACTTC. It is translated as CASSGKTSRYEQYF.

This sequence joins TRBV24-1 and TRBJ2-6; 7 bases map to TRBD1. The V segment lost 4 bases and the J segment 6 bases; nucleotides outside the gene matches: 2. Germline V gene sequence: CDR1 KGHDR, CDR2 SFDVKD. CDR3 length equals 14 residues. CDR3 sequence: CATSDTGEANVLTF. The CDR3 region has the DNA TGTGCCACCAGTGACACAGGGGAGGCCAACGTCCTGACTTTC.

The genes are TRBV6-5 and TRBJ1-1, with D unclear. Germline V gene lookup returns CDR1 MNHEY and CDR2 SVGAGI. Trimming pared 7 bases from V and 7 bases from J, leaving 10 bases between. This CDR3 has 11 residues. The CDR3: CASINDFEAFF. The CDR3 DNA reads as TGTGCCAGCATCAATGACTTTGAAGCTTTCTTT.

CDR3 DNA sequence: TGTGCCAGCAGCCAAGACAGGATAGGGGCCAACGTCCTGACTTTC. Its translation: CASSQDRIGANVLTF. The chain uses TRBV12-3 or TRBV12-4 and TRBJ2-6; D is perhaps TRBD1 (6 bases). Deletions cut 6 bases from V and 4 bases from J, with 13 bases between. This CDR3 is built from 15 residues.

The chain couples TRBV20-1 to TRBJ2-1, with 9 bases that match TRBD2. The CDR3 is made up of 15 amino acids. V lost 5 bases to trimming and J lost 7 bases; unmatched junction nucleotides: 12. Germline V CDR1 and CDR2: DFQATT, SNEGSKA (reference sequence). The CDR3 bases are TGCAGTGCTGGGGAGGTGAGCGGGGGGCATAATGAGCAGTTCTTC. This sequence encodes CSAGEVSGGHNEQFF.

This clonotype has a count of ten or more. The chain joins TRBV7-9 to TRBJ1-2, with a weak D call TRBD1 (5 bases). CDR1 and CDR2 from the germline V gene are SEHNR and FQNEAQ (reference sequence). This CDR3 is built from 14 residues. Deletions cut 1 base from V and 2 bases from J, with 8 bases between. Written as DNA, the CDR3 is TGTGCCAGCAGCTTAGATGGGGGAAACTATGGCTACACCTTC. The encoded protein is CASSLDGGNYGYTF.

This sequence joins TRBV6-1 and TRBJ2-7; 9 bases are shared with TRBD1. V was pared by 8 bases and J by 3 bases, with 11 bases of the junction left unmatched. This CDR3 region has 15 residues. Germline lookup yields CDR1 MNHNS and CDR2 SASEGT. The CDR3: CASGVNGQGYYEQYF. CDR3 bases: TGTGCCAGCGGTGTAAACGGACAGGGGTACTACGAGCAGTACTTC.